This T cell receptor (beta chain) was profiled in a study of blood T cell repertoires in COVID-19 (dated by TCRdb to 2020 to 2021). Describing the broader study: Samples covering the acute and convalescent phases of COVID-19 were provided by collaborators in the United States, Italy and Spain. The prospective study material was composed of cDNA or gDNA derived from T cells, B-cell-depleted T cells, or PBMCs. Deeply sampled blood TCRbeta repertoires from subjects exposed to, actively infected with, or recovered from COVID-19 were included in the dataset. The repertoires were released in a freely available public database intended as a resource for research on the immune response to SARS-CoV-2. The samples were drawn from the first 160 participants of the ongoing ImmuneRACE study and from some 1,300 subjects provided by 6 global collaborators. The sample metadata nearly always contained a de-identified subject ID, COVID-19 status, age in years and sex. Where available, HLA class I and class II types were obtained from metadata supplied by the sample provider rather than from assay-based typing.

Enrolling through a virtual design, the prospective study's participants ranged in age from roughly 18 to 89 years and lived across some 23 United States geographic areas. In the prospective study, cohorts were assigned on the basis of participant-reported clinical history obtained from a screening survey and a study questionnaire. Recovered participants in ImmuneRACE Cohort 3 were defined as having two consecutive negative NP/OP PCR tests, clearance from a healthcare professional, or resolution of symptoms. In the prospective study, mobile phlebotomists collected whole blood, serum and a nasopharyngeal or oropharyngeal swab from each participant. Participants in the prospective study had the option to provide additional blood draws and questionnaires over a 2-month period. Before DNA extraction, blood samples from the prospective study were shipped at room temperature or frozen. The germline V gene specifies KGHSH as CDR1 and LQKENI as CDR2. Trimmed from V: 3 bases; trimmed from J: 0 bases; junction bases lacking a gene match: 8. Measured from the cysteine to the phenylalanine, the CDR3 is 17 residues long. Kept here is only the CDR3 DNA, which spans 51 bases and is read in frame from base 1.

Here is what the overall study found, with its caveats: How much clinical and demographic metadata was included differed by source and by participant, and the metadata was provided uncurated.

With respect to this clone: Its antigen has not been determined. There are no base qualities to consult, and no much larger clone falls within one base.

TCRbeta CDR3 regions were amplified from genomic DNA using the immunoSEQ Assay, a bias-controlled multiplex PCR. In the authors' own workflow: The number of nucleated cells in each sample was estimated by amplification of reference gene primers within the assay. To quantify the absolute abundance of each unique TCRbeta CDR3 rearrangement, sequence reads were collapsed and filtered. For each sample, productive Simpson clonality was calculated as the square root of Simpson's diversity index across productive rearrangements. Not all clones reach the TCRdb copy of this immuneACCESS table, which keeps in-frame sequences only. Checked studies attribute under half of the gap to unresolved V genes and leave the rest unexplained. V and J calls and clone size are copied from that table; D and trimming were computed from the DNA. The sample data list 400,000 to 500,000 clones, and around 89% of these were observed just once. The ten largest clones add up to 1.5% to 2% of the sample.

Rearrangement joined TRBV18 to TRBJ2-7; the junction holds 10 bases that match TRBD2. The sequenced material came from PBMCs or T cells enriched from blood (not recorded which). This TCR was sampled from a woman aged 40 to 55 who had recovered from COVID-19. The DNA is TGTGCCAGCTCACCCTCTCTTACTAGCGGGGCCTCCTACGAGCAGTACTTC. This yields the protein CASSPSLTSGASYEQYF.